This TCR beta chain was sequenced during a study of blood T cell repertoires in COVID-19. Looking at the study overall: Samples came from the United States, Italy and Spain, spanning acute and convalescent COVID-19. In each case, the material was cDNA or gDNA derived from T cells, B-cell-depleted T cells, or PBMCs.

Per the authors' pipeline: Reference gene primer amplification gave nucleated cell count estimates. Sequenced by immunoSEQ multiplex PCR; TCRdb stores in-frame clones only, minus some. The V and J calls and clone size were taken over from that table, and D and trimming were inferred from the DNA. The sample has just over 25,000 clones, roughly 90% seen once; the top ten hold about 11%. Germline V gene sequence: CDR1 LNHDA, CDR2 SQIVND (reference sequence). This CDR3 is built from 14 residues. V lost 6 bases to trimming and J lost 4 bases; unmatched junction nucleotides: 5. The sequenced sample was peripheral blood. V is TRBV19 and J is TRBJ1-4, with TRBD1 matching over 7 bases. This clonotype was sampled from a man between 65 and 85 years old with acute or convalescent COVID-19. The CDR3 coding sequence is TGTGCCAGTAGCCTGACAGGGATTAATGAAAAACTGTTTTTT. Its translation is CASSLTGINEKLFF.